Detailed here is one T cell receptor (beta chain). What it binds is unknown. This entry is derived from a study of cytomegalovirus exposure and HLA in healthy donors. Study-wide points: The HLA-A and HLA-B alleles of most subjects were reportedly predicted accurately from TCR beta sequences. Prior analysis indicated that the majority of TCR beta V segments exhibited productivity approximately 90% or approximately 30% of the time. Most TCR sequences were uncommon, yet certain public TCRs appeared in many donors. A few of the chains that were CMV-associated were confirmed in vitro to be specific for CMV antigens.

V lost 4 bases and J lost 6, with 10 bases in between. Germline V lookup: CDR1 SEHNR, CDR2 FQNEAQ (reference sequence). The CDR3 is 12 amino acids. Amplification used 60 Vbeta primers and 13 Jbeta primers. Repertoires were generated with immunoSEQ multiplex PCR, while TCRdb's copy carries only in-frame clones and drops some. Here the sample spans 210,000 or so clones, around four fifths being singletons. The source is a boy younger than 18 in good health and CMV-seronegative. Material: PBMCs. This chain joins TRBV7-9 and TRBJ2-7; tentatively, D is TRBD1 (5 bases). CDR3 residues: CASSSGFGEQYF. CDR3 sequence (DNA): TGTGCCAGCAGCTCAGGGTTTGGCGAGCAGTACTTC.